The clone carrying this T cell receptor (beta chain) appeared many times. Its target is unknown. At one of its ends the junction is not consistent with the germline gene, which may arise from a read error. TCRdb re-called the RACE reads through MiXCR, storing one row per CDR3 protein. This table holds some 49,000 distinct CDR3 sequences, around a tenth found once. CDR1 SGHRS and CDR2 YFSETQ come from the germline V gene. The CDR3 spans 11 residues. Time point meaning: pre-sensitization, week 0. As for treatment: therapeutic diphenylcyclopropenone sensitization with weekly scalp DPC. It was from unfractionated whole blood that total RNA was extracted. This record comes from a study of human T cells and chemical hapten exposure. Study background: Patients had diphenylcyclopropenone applied to the scalp weekly throughout the approximately 25-week study. The patients were mostly female; they had alopecia areata, totalis or universalis. Overall study results and limits: Each of the donors had alopecia, so their immune responses may not resemble those of healthy people. Patch test score rose with PT1 expanded TCR count, significant at thresholds 8, 16 and 32, not 4.

Sequences were derived from whole blood, sampled in connection with sensitization to the hapten diphenylcyclopropenone (DPC). The chain joins TRBV5-1 to TRBJ2-7, with D unclear. The clonotype was recovered from a woman aged 25 to 45 with alopecia areata. Some clones in this sample may be carry-over from other donors' samples. The CDR3 sequence is CATHQPTCKHF. CDR3 DNA: TGCGCCACCCATCAACCGACATGTAAGCACTTC. Using reference TRBV5-1 and TRBJ2-7 for the parts outside the CDR3, the full variable domain is KAGVTQTPRYLIKTRGQQVTLSCSPISGHRSVSWYQQTPGQGLQFLFEYFSETQRNKGNFPGRFSGRQFSNSRSEMNVSTLELGDSALYLCATHQPTCKHFGPGTRLTVT.